These T cell receptor beta chains were read from a single sample in a study of blood T cell repertoires in COVID-19. The assay was immunoSEQ multiplex PCR, and TCRdb's table has in-frame clones only and misses some. The sample has some 80,000 clones, roughly 85% seen once. Source material: peripheral blood. The receptor set was obtained from a man aged 50 to 60 with COVID-19, enrolled during active disease. Both conserved end residues are part of each CDR3. The order of the fields is V gene, J gene, D gene, clone size, CDR3 DNA, CDR3 protein. The D gene is left open where the match is weak. Only part of the rows carry a size: once, few, many, or a class if the clone is expanded.

v_call: TRBV6-2/TRBV6-3; j_call: TRBJ1-5; d_call: .; clone_size: .; cdr3_nt: TGTGCCAGCAGTTACGAAGGGGTTAGCAATCAGCCCCAGCATTTT; cdr3_aa: CASSYEGVSNQPQHF
v_call: TRBV7-9; j_call: TRBJ2-1; d_call: .; clone_size: .; cdr3_nt: TGTGCCAGCAGCTTAGTCGGGATGGGGAACAATGAGCAGTTCTTC; cdr3_aa: CASSLVGMGNNEQFF
v_call: TRBV7-9; j_call: TRBJ2-1; d_call: .; clone_size: .; cdr3_nt: TGTGCCAGCAGCTTAGAAGGGGTTGGTGAGCAGTTCTTC; cdr3_aa: CASSLEGVGEQFF
v_call: TRBV11-2; j_call: TRBJ1-5; d_call: .; clone_size: .; cdr3_nt: TGTGCCAGCAGCCCGTTGTCAGGGATCAATCAGCCCCAGCATTTT; cdr3_aa: CASSPLSGINQPQHF
v_call: TRBV6-2/TRBV6-3; j_call: TRBJ2-7; d_call: TRBD2; clone_size: .; cdr3_nt: TGTGCCAGCAGTTCCCCACCGGGACTAGCGGGAGGGAACTCCTACGAGCAGTACTTC; cdr3_aa: CASSSPPGLAGGNSYEQYF
v_call: TRBV4-1; j_call: TRBJ1-1; d_call: .; clone_size: few; cdr3_nt: TGCGCCAGCAGCCAAGTTGACAGAAAGAACACTGAAGCTTTCTTT; cdr3_aa: CASSQVDRKNTEAFF
v_call: TRBV24-1; j_call: TRBJ2-1; d_call: .; clone_size: .; cdr3_nt: TGTGCCACCGGGGCACCTACCAACAATGAGCAGTTCTTC; cdr3_aa: CATGAPTNNEQFF
v_call: TRBV11-2; j_call: TRBJ2-7; d_call: TRBD2; clone_size: .; cdr3_nt: TGTGCCAGCAGCTTAGTGCGGGAGGGCTACGAGCAGTACTTC; cdr3_aa: CASSLVREGYEQYF
v_call: TRBV7-9; j_call: TRBJ1-1; d_call: TRBD1; clone_size: .; cdr3_nt: TGTGCCAGCAGCCCCTCCGGGGCAGGGGGCTGGACTGAAGCTTTCTTT; cdr3_aa: CASSPSGAGGWTEAFF
v_call: TRBV15; j_call: TRBJ1-3; d_call: TRBD1; clone_size: .; cdr3_nt: TGTGCCACCAGCACCTCTAGGACAGGCCGGACATCTGGAAACACCATATATTTT; cdr3_aa: CATSTSRTGRTSGNTIYF
v_call: TRBV4-1; j_call: TRBJ1-6; d_call: .; clone_size: once; cdr3_nt: TGCGCCAGCAGCCCCGGCGGGGTGGGCCTACCCCTCCACTTT; cdr3_aa: CASSPGGVGLPLHF
v_call: TRBV2; j_call: TRBJ1-2; d_call: .; clone_size: few; cdr3_nt: TGTGCCAGCATCACGAGCTTATCGAGTGGCTACACCTTC; cdr3_aa: CASITSLSSGYTF
v_call: TRBV6-5; j_call: TRBJ1-2; d_call: .; clone_size: few; cdr3_nt: TGTGCCAGCAGTTATACCGGGGACTTCTATGGCTACACCTTC; cdr3_aa: CASSYTGDFYGYTF
v_call: TRBV19; j_call: TRBJ1-1; d_call: .; clone_size: .; cdr3_nt: TGTGCCAGTAGTCCAGTGTCGAACACTGAAGCTTTCTTT; cdr3_aa: CASSPVSNTEAFF
v_call: TRBV5-1; j_call: TRBJ2-2; d_call: TRBD1; clone_size: .; cdr3_nt: TGCGCCAGCAGCGTCGGACAGGGGGCCTACACCGGGGAGCTGTTTTTT; cdr3_aa: CASSVGQGAYTGELFF
v_call: TRBV5-1; j_call: TRBJ1-3; d_call: TRBD1; clone_size: .; cdr3_nt: TGCGCCAGCAGCGGCGGGACAGGGGCCGGAAACACCATATATTTT; cdr3_aa: CASSGGTGAGNTIYF
v_call: TRBV19; j_call: TRBJ2-1; d_call: .; clone_size: .; cdr3_nt: TGTGCCAGTAGTACCCCTCCCGGACAGCGCAATGAGCAGTTCTTC; cdr3_aa: CASSTPPGQRNEQFF
v_call: TRBV3-1/TRBV3-2; j_call: TRBJ1-5; d_call: .; clone_size: .; cdr3_nt: TGTGCCAGCAGCCAAGAGCCGGGATGGAGCCAGCCCCAGCATTTT; cdr3_aa: CASSQEPGWSQPQHF
v_call: TRBV11-2; j_call: TRBJ1-3; d_call: TRBD1; clone_size: .; cdr3_nt: TGTGCCAGCAGCCCTTGGACAGGGGACTCTGGAAACACCATATATTTT; cdr3_aa: CASSPWTGDSGNTIYF
v_call: TRBV5-1; j_call: TRBJ2-7; d_call: .; clone_size: .; cdr3_nt: TGCGCCAGCAGCGTATCCGGGACCCGGGACTGGGGTGGGTCCTACGAGCAGTACTTC; cdr3_aa: CASSVSGTRDWGGSYEQYF
v_call: TRBV7-9; j_call: TRBJ2-1; d_call: TRBD2; clone_size: .; cdr3_nt: TGTGCGGGAGGTCTAGCGGGAGGGAGTGAGCAGTTCTTC; cdr3_aa: CAGGLAGGSEQFF
v_call: TRBV28; j_call: TRBJ1-1; d_call: .; clone_size: .; cdr3_nt: TGTGCCAGCACCCCGGGGGGTAGGGAAACTGAAGCTTTCTTT; cdr3_aa: CASTPGGRETEAFF
v_call: TRBV18; j_call: TRBJ1-2; d_call: .; clone_size: .; cdr3_nt: TGTGCCAGCTCATTAGCAGACAGGCCATCTAACTATGGCTACACCTTC; cdr3_aa: CASSLADRPSNYGYTF
v_call: TRBV12-3/TRBV12-4; j_call: TRBJ1-6; d_call: .; clone_size: .; cdr3_nt: TGTGCCAGCAGCCAGGGGAATAATTCACCCCTCCACTTT; cdr3_aa: CASSQGNNSPLHF
v_call: TRBV5-5; j_call: TRBJ2-1; d_call: .; clone_size: .; cdr3_nt: TGTGCCAGCAGCCCCCGAGCCTACAATGAGCAGTTCTTC; cdr3_aa: CASSPRAYNEQFF
v_call: TRBV19; j_call: TRBJ1-6; d_call: TRBD1; clone_size: .; cdr3_nt: TGTGCCAGTAGTAGGGACAGGGGGGCGAATTCACCCCTCCACTTT; cdr3_aa: CASSRDRGANSPLHF
v_call: TRBV28; j_call: TRBJ1-2; d_call: TRBD1; clone_size: .; cdr3_nt: TGTGCCAGCAGTTTAAATGAGGGGGCGGATGGCTACACCTTC; cdr3_aa: CASSLNEGADGYTF
v_call: TRBV5-5; j_call: TRBJ1-4; d_call: .; clone_size: .; cdr3_nt: TGTGCCAGCAGCTCGACAGCAAATGAAAAACTGTTTTTT; cdr3_aa: CASSSTANEKLFF
v_call: TRBV3-1/TRBV3-2; j_call: TRBJ2-3; d_call: .; clone_size: once; cdr3_nt: TGTGCCAGCAGCCAAGGAAGTCGAGCCGCCGCAGATACGCAGTATTTT; cdr3_aa: CASSQGSRAAADTQYF
v_call: TRBV29-1; j_call: TRBJ1-4; d_call: TRBD1; clone_size: .; cdr3_nt: TGCAGCGTTTACAGGGGGCGCAATGAAAAACTGTTTTTT; cdr3_aa: CSVYRGRNEKLFF
v_call: TRBV30; j_call: TRBJ2-3; d_call: TRBD2; clone_size: .; cdr3_nt: TGTGCCGGCGGGGTACGGGGGGGGCTGAGAGATACGCAGTATTTT; cdr3_aa: CAGGVRGGLRDTQYF
v_call: TRBV30; j_call: TRBJ1-2; d_call: .; clone_size: .; cdr3_nt: TGTGCCTGGAGTTCCAGTGTTGGCTACACCTTC; cdr3_aa: CAWSSSVGYTF
v_call: TRBV3-1/TRBV3-2; j_call: TRBJ2-2; d_call: .; clone_size: .; cdr3_nt: TGTGCCAGCAGCCCTGGACAGAACACCGGGGAGCTGTTTTTT; cdr3_aa: CASSPGQNTGELFF
v_call: TRBV5-6; j_call: TRBJ2-2; d_call: .; clone_size: few; cdr3_nt: TGTGCCAGCAGCTTTGGTCAGGGACTCACCGGGGAGCTGTTTTTT; cdr3_aa: CASSFGQGLTGELFF
v_call: TRBV7-3; j_call: TRBJ1-2; d_call: TRBD1; clone_size: .; cdr3_nt: TGTGCCAGCAGGCCTACAGGGGGAGGCGACTATGGCTACACCTTC; cdr3_aa: CASRPTGGGDYGYTF
v_call: TRBV7-2; j_call: TRBJ1-5; d_call: TRBD1; clone_size: .; cdr3_nt: TGTGCCAGCAGCTCAAGGACAGGGGACAATCAGCCCCAGCATTTT; cdr3_aa: CASSSRTGDNQPQHF
v_call: TRBV3-1/TRBV3-2; j_call: TRBJ2-7; d_call: TRBD1; clone_size: once; cdr3_nt: TGTGCCAGCAGCCAAGGGGACAGGGAGGCTTTC; cdr3_aa: CASSQGDREAF
v_call: TRBV5-4; j_call: TRBJ1-3; d_call: .; clone_size: .; cdr3_nt: TGTGCCAGCAGGGTTGACATTACTGGAAACACCATATATTTT; cdr3_aa: CASRVDITGNTIYF
v_call: TRBV11-2; j_call: TRBJ2-2; d_call: TRBD1; clone_size: once; cdr3_nt: TGTGCCAGCAGCGCCCGGACAGGGGGGGTCACCGGGGAGCTGTTTTTT; cdr3_aa: CASSARTGGVTGELFF
v_call: TRBV10-3; j_call: TRBJ1-2; d_call: .; clone_size: once; cdr3_nt: TGTGCCATCAGTGAGGGCATGACAGCAAGTTACTATGGCTACACCTTC; cdr3_aa: CAISEGMTASYYGYTF
v_call: TRBV13; j_call: TRBJ2-2; d_call: .; clone_size: .; cdr3_nt: TGTGCCAGCAGCCTCGACAGGCCGAACACCGGGGAGCTGTTTTTT; cdr3_aa: CASSLDRPNTGELFF
v_call: TRBV5-5; j_call: TRBJ1-4; d_call: .; clone_size: .; cdr3_nt: TGTGCCAGCAGCTTGGGACCCTCGACAGGTGAAAAACTGTTTTTT; cdr3_aa: CASSLGPSTGEKLFF
v_call: TRBV9; j_call: TRBJ1-5; d_call: .; clone_size: .; cdr3_nt: TGTGCCAGCAGCCCTGGGACACAGTTAGGTCAGCCCCAGCATTTT; cdr3_aa: CASSPGTQLGQPQHF
v_call: TRBV18; j_call: TRBJ2-2; d_call: TRBD1; clone_size: .; cdr3_nt: TGTGCCAGCTCAACACAGGGGGCGGACACCGGGGAGCTGTTTTTT; cdr3_aa: CASSTQGADTGELFF
v_call: TRBV5-1; j_call: TRBJ2-7; d_call: TRBD1; clone_size: .; cdr3_nt: TGCGCCAGCAGCTTGCGGGGACAGGGAGGCTCCTACGAGCAGTACTTC; cdr3_aa: CASSLRGQGGSYEQYF
v_call: TRBV11-2; j_call: TRBJ2-7; d_call: .; clone_size: .; cdr3_nt: TGTGCCAGCAGCTTAGGAACGAACCAGAGGGTCTTAAGCGAGCAGTACTTC; cdr3_aa: CASSLGTNQRVLSEQYF
v_call: TRBV18; j_call: TRBJ1-2; d_call: .; clone_size: few; cdr3_nt: TGTGCCAGCTCACCTAACAGGGACGGCTACACCTTC; cdr3_aa: CASSPNRDGYTF
v_call: TRBV7-2; j_call: TRBJ2-7; d_call: TRBD2; clone_size: .; cdr3_nt: TGTGCCAGCAGCCCGGGGACTAGCGGGAGGTTCTACGAGCAGTACTTC; cdr3_aa: CASSPGTSGRFYEQYF
v_call: TRBV19; j_call: TRBJ1-2; d_call: TRBD1; clone_size: few; cdr3_nt: TGTGCCAGTAGTCCCGCCCGGGACAGGGGAGGGAATGGCTACACCTTC; cdr3_aa: CASSPARDRGGNGYTF
v_call: TRBV28; j_call: TRBJ1-1; d_call: TRBD1; clone_size: .; cdr3_nt: TGTGCCAGCAGTTTGCAGGGGGCAATCACTGAAGCTTTCTTT; cdr3_aa: CASSLQGAITEAFF
v_call: TRBV25-1; j_call: TRBJ2-7; d_call: TRBD2; clone_size: .; cdr3_nt: TGTGCCAGCAGTCCCTATTTAGCGGGGAGGGCCGTCGAGCAGTACTTC; cdr3_aa: CASSPYLAGRAVEQYF
v_call: TRBV7-9; j_call: TRBJ1-5; d_call: .; clone_size: .; cdr3_nt: TGTGCCAGCAGCATGGGAGGGGCCGCCAATCAGCCCCAGCATTTT; cdr3_aa: CASSMGGAANQPQHF
v_call: TRBV14; j_call: TRBJ2-1; d_call: TRBD2; clone_size: .; cdr3_nt: TGTGCCAGCAGCCACGGGGGGAGGTACAATGAGCAGTTCTTC; cdr3_aa: CASSHGGRYNEQFF